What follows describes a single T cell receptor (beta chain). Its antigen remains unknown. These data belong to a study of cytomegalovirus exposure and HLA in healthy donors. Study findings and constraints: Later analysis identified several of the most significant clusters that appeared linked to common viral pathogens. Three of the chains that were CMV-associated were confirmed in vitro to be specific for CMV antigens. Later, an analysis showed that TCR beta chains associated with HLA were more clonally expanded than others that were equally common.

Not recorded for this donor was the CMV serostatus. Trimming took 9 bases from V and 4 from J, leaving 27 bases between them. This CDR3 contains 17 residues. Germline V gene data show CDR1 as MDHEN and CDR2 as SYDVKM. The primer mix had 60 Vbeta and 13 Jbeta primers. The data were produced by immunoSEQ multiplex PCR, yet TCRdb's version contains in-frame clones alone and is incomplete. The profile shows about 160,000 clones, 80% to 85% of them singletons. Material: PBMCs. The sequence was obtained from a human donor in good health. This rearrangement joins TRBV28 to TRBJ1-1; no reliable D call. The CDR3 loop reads CARDAPTLSTGATEAFF. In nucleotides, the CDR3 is TGTGCCAGGGATGCCCCCACACTGTCGACGGGTGCCACTGAAGCTTTCTTT.